These T cell receptor beta chains were read from a single sample in a study of a mutant IDH1 vaccine in newly diagnosed glioma. The antigens of these receptors remain unknown. The protocol was immunoSEQ multiplex PCR, while the TCRdb copy is restricted to in-frame clones and leaves out a portion. Seen here are approximately 100,000 clones, approximately 89% observed once, and the top ten hold approximately 0.8%. The specimen comprised PBMCs, sampled from a glioma patient whose treatment included an IDH1 peptide vaccine. These receptors came from a woman aged 45 to 65 with glioma. CDR3s include the opening cysteine and the closing phenylalanine or tryptophan.

J: TRBJ1-1; V: TRBV7-8; CDR3: CASSLGHLKNTEAFF
J: TRBJ1-2; V: TRBV19; CDR3: CASRRDYGYTF
J: TRBJ2-1; V: TRBV5-6; CDR3: CASSFGTGGPYNEQFF
J: TRBJ1-4; V: TRBV19; CDR3: CASSTGQLNEKLFF
J: TRBJ2-3; V: TRBV2; CDR3: CAISTDTQYF
J: TRBJ2-2; V: TRBV6-6; CDR3: CASNEGSDTGELFF
J: TRBJ2-5; V: TRBV25-1; CDR3: CASSALQETQYF
J: TRBJ2-7; V: TRBV28; CDR3: CASNQDRSSYEQYF
J: TRBJ1-6; V: TRBV19; CDR3: CASTPRQARYNSPLHF
J: TRBJ2-1; V: TRBV18; CDR3: CASSPTGDSYNEQFF
J: TRBJ2-3; V: TRBV7-9; CDR3: CASSTPLGTATDTQYF
J: TRBJ2-7; V: TRBV20-1; CDR3: CSGDYYEQYF
J: TRBJ2-7; V: TRBV20-1; CDR3: CSASVSTGRYF